This T cell receptor (beta chain) stems from a study of breast tumors, draining lymph nodes, adjacent tissues. Samples came from axillary lymph nodes draining the breast cancer. This clonotype has at least ten counts. Its antigen is unknown. Germline V gene sequence: CDR1 MNHEY, CDR2 SVGEGT. V gave up 5 bases and J gave up 5 bases, with 10 bases separating them. The CDR3 covers 12 residues. Each CDR3 protein is one row after TCRdb ran MiXCR on the multiplex PCR reads. The data hold 150,000 to 250,000 distinct CDR3 sequences, with approximately 33% observed a single time. Study results and caveats: Data fit most tumor T cells coming from lymph node, expanding in tumor.

The source is a female donor with breast cancer. Some clones in this sample may be carry-over from other donors' samples. The sequenced material came from axillary lymph node tissue. V gene TRBV6-2 or TRBV6-3 combines with J gene TRBJ2-7; D call uncertain. CDR3 residues: CASSQSGHEQYF. Here the CDR3 DNA reads TGTGCCAGCAGTCAGTCGGGCCACGAGCAGTACTTC.